What follows describes a single T cell receptor (beta chain). This clone appeared once. Its antigen remains unidentified. There are no base qualities to consult, and no much larger clone falls within one base. TCRbeta CDR3 regions were amplified from genomic DNA by means of the immunoSEQ Assay, a bias-controlled multiplex PCR. The authors processed their data as follows. Nucleated cell counts per sample were estimated from amplification of reference gene primers within the assay. Sequence reads were collapsed and filtered to measure the absolute abundance of every unique TCRbeta CDR3 rearrangement. Productive Simpson clonality was computed per sample as the square root of Simpson's diversity index over productive rearrangements. Held by TCRdb, this immuneACCESS table contains in-frame sequences only and omits some clones. Under half of the omission traces to an unresolved V gene where checked; the cause of the rest is unknown. V, J and clone size derive from that table, while D and trimming were established from the DNA sequence. Here the sample has 70,000 or so clones; 65% to 85% occur a single time. Approximately 15% of the sample is taken by the ten largest.

Its CDR3 holds 18 amino acids, cysteine through phenylalanine. Of all the DNA, just the CDR3 is kept, 54 bases in frame from base 1. The junction shows trimming of 1 base on V and 1 base on J, plus 18 bases between the germline ends. In the germline V gene, CDR1 corresponds to KGHSH and CDR2 to LQKENI. The entry originates in a study of blood T cell repertoires in COVID-19 (TCRdb year 2020). About the investigation overall: Samples from collaborators originated in the United States, Italy and Spain and spanned both the acute and convalescent phases of COVID-19. The material from the prospective study consisted of cDNA or gDNA derived from T cells, B-cell-depleted T cells, or PBMCs. Subjects who had been exposed to COVID-19, were actively infected with it, or had recovered from it provided the deeply sampled blood TCRbeta repertoires that made up the dataset. The repertoires were released in a freely available public database meant as a resource for research on the immune response to SARS-CoV-2. The samples were drawn from two sources: the first 160 participants of the ongoing ImmuneRACE study, and some 1,300 subjects contributed by 6 global collaborators. A de-identified subject ID, COVID-19 status, age in years and sex were almost always included in the sample metadata. Where available, HLA class I and class II types were obtained from metadata supplied by the sample provider rather than from assay-based typing.

The collaborating institutions used their own protocols to collect whole blood in K2EDTA tubes. For TCRbeta analysis, collaborators shipped samples in one of three forms: frozen whole blood, isolated PBMCs, or DNA extracted from either of those sample types. The research as a whole found: The amount of clinical and demographic metadata varied by source and participant and was provided uncurated.

The TCR comes from a man aged 55-75 years with acute or convalescent COVID-19. The specimen sequenced was peripheral blood. Recombination joined TRBV18 with TRBJ2-3, with TRBD2 tentatively as D gene (5 bases match). The DNA is TGTGCCAGCTCACCACAGGAAACGAGCGGAAGAGGCACAGATACGCAGTATTTT. Its product reads: CASSPQETSGRGTDTQYF.